This passage covers 9 T cell receptor beta chains from one sample sequenced in a study of CD8+ T cells in alopecia areata. Extracted RNA was reverse transcribed, and the resulting cDNA served as sequencing template. Here immunoSEQ multiplex PCR was the method, and the copy in TCRdb shows in-frame clones only, minus some. The sample lists roughly 200,000 clones; about 55% were seen once. Treatment given: oral pan-JAK inhibitor, 5-10 mg twice daily. Sequences were derived from CD8+ T cells sorted from blood, sampled at week 24, from a patient treated with tofacitinib. The receptor set was obtained from a human donor with alopecia areata.

The CDR3 loop reads CASRLGAGSYNEQFF. The CDR3 nucleotides read TGTGCCAGCAGGCTGGGGGCAGGCTCCTACAATGAGCAGTTCTTC. The J gene is TRBJ2-1, the V gene TRBV5-6; perhaps TRBD1 as D (6 bases). This CDR3 has 15 residues. V gave up 5 bases and J gave up 0 bases, with 12 bases separating them. Germline CDR1 SGHDT, CDR2 YYEEEE.

This clone was found a few times. The V and J genes are TRBV29-1 and TRBJ2-7; D unclear. V lost 0 bases and J 2 bases, leaving 8 bases between the germline ends. Germline CDR1 is SQVTM and CDR2 is ANQGSEA. CDR3 length: 13 amino acids. CDR3 protein: CSVEDQSTYEQYF. As DNA, the CDR3 is TGCAGCGTTGAAGATCAGAGTACCTACGAGCAGTACTTC.

This clone was found a few times. The chain joins TRBV29-1 to TRBJ1-2, with D maybe TRBD1 (6 bases). The germline V gene has CDR1 SQVTM and CDR2 ANQGSEA. There are 13 residues in the CDR3. The V and J ends lost 5 bases and 4 bases respectively, with 14 bases between them. The CDR3: CSVTTGFGYGYTF. CDR3 DNA sequence: TGCAGCGTTACTACAGGGTTTGGCTATGGCTACACCTTC. Complete variable domain (other parts from reference TRBV29-1 and TRBJ1-2): SAVISQKPSRDICQRGTSLTIQCQVDSQVTMMFWYRQQPGQSLTLIATANQGSEATYESGFVIDKFPISRPNLTFSTLTVSNMSPEDSSIYLCSVTTGFGYGYTFGSGTRLTVV.

The chain recombines TRBV6-4 with TRBJ1-5; 11 bases map to TRBD1. Unmatched junction bases numbered 0, after V lost 2 bases and J lost 6 bases. The CDR3 is 14 amino acids. In germline, CDR1 is MRHNA, CDR2 SNTAGT. In DNA, the CDR3 is TGTGCCAGCAGTGACGGGACAGGGGGTCAGCCCCAGCATTTT. It yields the protein CASSDGTGGQPQHF.

The chain employs TRBV7-3 and TRBJ2-2; D not resolved. Germline V gives CDR1 SGHTA, CDR2 FQGTGA. V gave up 6 bases and J gave up 9 bases, with 11 bases separating them. The CDR3 covers 12 residues. CDR3 coding DNA: TGTGCCAGCAGTCCCCATGGCCGGGAGCTGTTTTTT. Its protein product is CASSPHGRELFF.

The CDR3 DNA is TGCGCCAGCAGCTTGGACGGGGGACCGTTTAATGAAAAACTGTTTTTT. Its translation is CASSLDGGPFNEKLFF. The J gene is TRBJ1-4, the V gene TRBV5-1, with a tentative D call TRBD1 (5 bases). In germline, CDR1 is SGHRS, CDR2 YFSETQ. The V gene lost 0 bases and the J gene lost 4 bases, with 13 bases spanning the gap. This CDR3 is built from 16 residues.

The V call is TRBV30, the J call TRBJ2-2; D is uncertain. Looked up from germline, CDR1 is GTSNPN and CDR2 is SVGIG (reference sequence). Trimming stripped 1 base from V and 4 bases from J, with 7 bases between. The CDR3 is 13 residues long. The CDR3 nucleotides are TGTGCCTGGAGTGAGGTCATCACCGGGGAGCTGTTTTTT. This gives the protein CAWSEVITGELFF.

This rearrangement joins TRBV12-5 to TRBJ1-4, with a possible D match to TRBD1 (6 bases). Germline V gene lookup returns CDR1 LGHNT and CDR2 FRNRAP. The CDR3 totals 17 residues. V was shortened by 6 bases and J by 8 bases, with 25 bases between the two germline ends. The CDR3 sequence: CASGKDSGRYIGEKLFF. The CDR3 DNA reads TGTGCTAGTGGCAAGGACAGTGGGAGGTATATTGGAGAAAAACTGTTTTTT. The entire variable domain, with the rest obtained from reference TRBV12-5 and TRBJ1-4, is as follows: DARVTQTPRHKVTEMGQEVTMRCQPILGHNTVFWYRQTMMQGLELLAYFRNRAPLDDSGMPKDRFSAEMPDATLATLKIQPSEPRDSAVYFCASGKDSGRYIGEKLFFGSGTQLSVL.

The rearrangement uses TRBV14 and TRBJ1-2; D is undetermined. CDR3 length: 15 amino acids. The germline V gene has CDR1 SGHDN and CDR2 FVKESK. V was clipped by 1 base and J by 6 bases, with 15 bases between them. CDR3 sequence (DNA): TGTGCCAGCAGCCAAGCCATATCGTCTGGGGATGGCTACACCTTC. It encodes CASSQAISSGDGYTF.